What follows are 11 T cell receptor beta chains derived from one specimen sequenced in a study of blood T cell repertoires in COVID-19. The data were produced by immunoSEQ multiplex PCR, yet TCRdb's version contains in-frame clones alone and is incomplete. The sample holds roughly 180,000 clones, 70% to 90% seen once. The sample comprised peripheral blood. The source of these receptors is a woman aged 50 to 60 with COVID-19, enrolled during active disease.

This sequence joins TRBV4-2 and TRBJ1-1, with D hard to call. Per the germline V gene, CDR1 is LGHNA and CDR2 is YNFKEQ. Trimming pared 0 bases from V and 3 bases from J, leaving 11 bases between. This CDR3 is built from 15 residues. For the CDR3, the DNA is TGTGCCAGCAGCCAAGATCTGAGGGATGACACTGAAGCTTTCTTT. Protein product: CASSQDLRDDTEAFF.

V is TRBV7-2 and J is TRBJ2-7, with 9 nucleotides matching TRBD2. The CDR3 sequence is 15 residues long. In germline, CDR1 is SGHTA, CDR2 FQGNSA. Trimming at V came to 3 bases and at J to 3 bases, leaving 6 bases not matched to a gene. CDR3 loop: CASSFASGVYYEQYF. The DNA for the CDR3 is TGTGCCAGCAGCTTCGCTAGCGGGGTTTACTACGAGCAGTACTTC.

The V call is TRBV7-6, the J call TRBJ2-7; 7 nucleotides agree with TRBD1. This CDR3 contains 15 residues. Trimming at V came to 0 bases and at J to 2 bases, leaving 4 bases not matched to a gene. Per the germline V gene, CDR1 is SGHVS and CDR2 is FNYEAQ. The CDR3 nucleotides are TGTGCCAGCAGCTTAGCAGGACAGGCCGCCTACGAGCAGTACTTC. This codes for CASSLAGQAAYEQYF.

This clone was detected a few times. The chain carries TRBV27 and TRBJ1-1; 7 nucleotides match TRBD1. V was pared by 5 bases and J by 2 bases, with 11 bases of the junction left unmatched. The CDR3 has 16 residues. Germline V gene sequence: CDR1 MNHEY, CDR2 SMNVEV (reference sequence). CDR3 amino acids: CASSPGTDPINTEAFF. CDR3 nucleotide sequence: TGTGCCAGCAGTCCGGGGACAGACCCGATAAACACTGAAGCTTTCTTT.

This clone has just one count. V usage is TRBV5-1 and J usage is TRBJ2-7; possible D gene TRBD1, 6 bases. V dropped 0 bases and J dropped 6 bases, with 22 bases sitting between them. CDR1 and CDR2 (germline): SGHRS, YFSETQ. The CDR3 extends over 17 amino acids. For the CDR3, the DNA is TGCGCCAGCAGCTTGGGGGTCAACAGGGCTCTGTATTTCGAGCAGTACTTC. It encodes CASSLGVNRALYFEQYF. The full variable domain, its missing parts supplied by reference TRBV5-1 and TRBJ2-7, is KAGVTQTPRYLIKTRGQQVTLSCSPISGHRSVSWYQQTPGQGLQFLFEYFSETQRNKGNFPGRFSGRQFSNSRSEMNVSTLELGDSALYLCASSLGVNRALYFEQYFGPGTRLTVT.

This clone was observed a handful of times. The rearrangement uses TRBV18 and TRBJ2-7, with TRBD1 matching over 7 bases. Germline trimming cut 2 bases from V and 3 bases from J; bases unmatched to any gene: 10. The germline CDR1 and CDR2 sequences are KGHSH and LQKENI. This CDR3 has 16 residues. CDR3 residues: CASSPYGDRRYYEQYF. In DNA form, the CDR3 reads TGTGCCAGCTCACCATACGGGGACAGACGATACTACGAGCAGTACTTC.

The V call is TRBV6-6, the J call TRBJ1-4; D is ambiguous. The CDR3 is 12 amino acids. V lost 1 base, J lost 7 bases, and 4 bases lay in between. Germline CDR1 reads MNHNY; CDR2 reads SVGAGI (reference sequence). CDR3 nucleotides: TGTGCCAGCAGTTACTACTCTGAAAAACTGTTTTTT. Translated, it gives CASSYYSEKLFF.

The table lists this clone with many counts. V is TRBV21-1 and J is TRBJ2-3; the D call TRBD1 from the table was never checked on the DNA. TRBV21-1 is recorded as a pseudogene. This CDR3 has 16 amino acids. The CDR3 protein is CASSQGASILTDTQYF. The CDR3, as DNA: TGTGCCAGCAGCCAGGGGGCTAGCATTCTTACAGATACGCAGTATTTT.

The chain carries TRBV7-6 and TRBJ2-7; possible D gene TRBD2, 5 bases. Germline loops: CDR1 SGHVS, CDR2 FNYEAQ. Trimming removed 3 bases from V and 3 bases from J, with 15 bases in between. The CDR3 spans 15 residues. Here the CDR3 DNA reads TGTGCCAGCAGCTTGACTACAGAATCCGACTACGAGCAGTACTTC. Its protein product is CASSLTTESDYEQYF. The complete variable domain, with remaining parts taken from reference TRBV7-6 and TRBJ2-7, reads GAGVSQSPRYKVTKRGQDVALRCDPISGHVSLYWYRQALGQGPEFLTYFNYEAQQDKSGLPNDRFSAERPEGSISTLTIQRTEQRDSAMYRCASSLTTESDYEQYFGPGTRLTVT.

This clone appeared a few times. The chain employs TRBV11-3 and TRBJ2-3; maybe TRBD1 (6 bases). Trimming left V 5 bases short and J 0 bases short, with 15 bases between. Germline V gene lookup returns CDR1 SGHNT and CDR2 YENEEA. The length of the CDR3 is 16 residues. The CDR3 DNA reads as TGTGCCAGCAGCCCTAGTTGGGGGCCCAGCACAGATACGCAGTATTTT. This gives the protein CASSPSWGPSTDTQYF. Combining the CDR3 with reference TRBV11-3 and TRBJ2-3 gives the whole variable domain EAGVVQSPRYKIIEKKQPVAFWCNPISGHNTLYWYLQNLGQGPELLIRYENEEAVDDSQLPKDRFSAERLKGVDSTLKIQPAELGDSAVYLCASSPSWGPSTDTQYFGPGTRLTVL.

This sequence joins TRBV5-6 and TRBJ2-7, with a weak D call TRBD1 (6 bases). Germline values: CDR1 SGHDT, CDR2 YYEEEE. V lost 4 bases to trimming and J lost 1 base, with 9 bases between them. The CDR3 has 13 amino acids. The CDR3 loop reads CASSPGHSYEQYF. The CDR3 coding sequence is TGTGCCAGCAGCCCGGGACATTCCTACGAGCAGTACTTC.